Listed below are T cell receptor beta chains from one sample, sequenced in a study of T cells in Graves' hyperthyroidism and ophthalmopathy. TCRdb redid the calling of the multiplex PCR reads with MiXCR, one entry per CDR3 protein. The sample includes 330,000 or so distinct CDR3 sequences, roughly a fifth seen only once; the top ten take just under 40%. The specimen sequenced was blood. These receptors all stem from a man between 45 and 60 years old with Graves' ophthalmopathy. The CDR3 runs from the conserved cysteine through the conserved F or W.

v_call	j_call	cdr3_aa
TRBV29-1	TRBJ1-1	CSGGVTVNTEAFF
TRBV5-6	TRBJ1-2	CASSEGTGGVGYTF
TRBV12-3/TRBV12-4	TRBJ2-5	CASSFSFQAGVLETQYF
TRBV6-1	TRBJ1-5	CASRRNRGRQPQHF
TRBV20-1	TRBJ1-5	CSARQQFNQPQHF
TRBV18	TRBJ1-1	CASSPPDRVNTEAFF
TRBV15	TRBJ1-5	CATSRGGENQPQHF
TRBV5-1	TRBJ2-1	CASSLAGGHYNEQFF
TRBV18	TRBJ2-2	CASSPYAGARRGGELFF
TRBV7-2	TRBJ2-3	CASSPRTGGRVLDTADTQYF
TRBV6-1	TRBJ2-5	CASIMGGGTQYF